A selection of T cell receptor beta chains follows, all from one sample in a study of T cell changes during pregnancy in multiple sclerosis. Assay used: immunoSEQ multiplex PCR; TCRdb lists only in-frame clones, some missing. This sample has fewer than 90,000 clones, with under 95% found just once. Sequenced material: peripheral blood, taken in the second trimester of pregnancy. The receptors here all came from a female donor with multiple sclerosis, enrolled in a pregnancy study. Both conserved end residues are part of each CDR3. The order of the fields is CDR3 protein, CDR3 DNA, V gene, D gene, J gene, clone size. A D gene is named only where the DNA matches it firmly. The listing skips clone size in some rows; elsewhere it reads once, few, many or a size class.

CDR3 protein: CATSSRFPEAGVNTGELFF
CDR3 DNA: TGTGCCACCAGCAGTCGCTTCCCGGAAGCGGGGGTGAACACCGGGGAGCTGTTTTTT
V gene: TRBV15
D gene: TRBD2
J gene: TRBJ2-2
clone size: .

CDR3 protein: CASSSEIRRETQYF
CDR3 DNA: TGTGCCAGCAGCTCGGAGATCCGGAGGGAGACCCAGTACTTC
V gene: TRBV7-9
D gene: .
J gene: TRBJ2-5
clone size: .

CDR3 protein: CASSLSEGNNYGYTF
CDR3 DNA: TGTGCCAGCAGCTTATCGGAGGGAAATAACTATGGCTACACCTTC
V gene: TRBV7-3
D gene: .
J gene: TRBJ1-2
clone size: .

CDR3 protein: CASSLFPGGNTIYF
CDR3 DNA: TGTGCCAGCAGCTTATTCCCGGGAGGAAACACCATATATTTT
V gene: TRBV7-3
D gene: .
J gene: TRBJ1-3
clone size: once

CDR3 protein: CASSVRQVNTEAFF
CDR3 DNA: TGTGCCAGCAGCGTCAGACAGGTGAACACTGAAGCTTTCTTT
V gene: TRBV7-3
D gene: .
J gene: TRBJ1-1
clone size: .

CDR3 protein: CASSLTSGGLKTQYF
CDR3 DNA: TGTGCCAGCAGCTTGACTAGCGGGGGTCTCAAGACCCAGTACTTC
V gene: TRBV5-6
D gene: TRBD2
J gene: TRBJ2-5
clone size: .

CDR3 protein: CASSSGLQVYGYTF
CDR3 DNA: TGTGCCAGCAGCTCGGGACTGCAAGTCTATGGCTACACCTTC
V gene: TRBV7-2
D gene: .
J gene: TRBJ1-2
clone size: .

CDR3 protein: CASSPGQGFSYGYTF
CDR3 DNA: TGCGCCAGCAGCCCGGGACAGGGCTTCAGCTATGGCTACACCTTC
V gene: TRBV5-1
D gene: TRBD1
J gene: TRBJ1-2
clone size: once

CDR3 protein: CASSDTDSYEQYF
CDR3 DNA: TGTGCCAGTAGTGACACCGACAGCTACGAGCAGTACTTC
V gene: TRBV19
D gene: .
J gene: TRBJ2-7
clone size: .

CDR3 protein: CASSRQGGSEKLFF
CDR3 DNA: TGTGCCAGCAGCCGACAGGGTGGGTCGGAAAAACTGTTTTTT
V gene: TRBV7-2
D gene: TRBD1
J gene: TRBJ1-4
clone size: .

CDR3 protein: CAWMRGGYTF
CDR3 DNA: TGTGCCTGGATGCGGGGCGGCTACACCTTC
V gene: TRBV30
D gene: .
J gene: TRBJ1-2
clone size: .

CDR3 protein: CATSRRTLNTEAFF
CDR3 DNA: TGTGCCACCAGCAGACGGACACTGAACACTGAAGCTTTCTTT
V gene: TRBV15
D gene: .
J gene: TRBJ1-1
clone size: .

CDR3 protein: CASSERDRGHREQYF
CDR3 DNA: TGTGCCAGCAGTGAACGGGACAGGGGGCATCGGGAGCAGTACTTC
V gene: TRBV6-1
D gene: TRBD1
J gene: TRBJ2-7
clone size: few

CDR3 protein: CASSFGGGELFF
CDR3 DNA: TGTGCCAGCAGCTTCGGCGGCGGGGAGCTGTTTTTT
V gene: TRBV5-4
D gene: .
J gene: TRBJ2-2
clone size: few

CDR3 protein: CASSPVTGGDGYTF
CDR3 DNA: TGTGCCAGCAGCCCCGTGACGGGGGGTGATGGCTACACCTTC
V gene: TRBV4-2
D gene: .
J gene: TRBJ1-2
clone size: .

CDR3 protein: CASRSSGGAYNEQFF
CDR3 DNA: TGTGCCAGCAGGTCTAGCGGGGGGGCTTACAATGAGCAGTTCTTC
V gene: TRBV7-3
D gene: TRBD2
J gene: TRBJ2-1
clone size: .

CDR3 protein: CASSWTGVEAFF
CDR3 DNA: TGTGCCAGCAGCTGGACAGGGGTGGAGGCTTTCTTT
V gene: TRBV5-4
D gene: TRBD1
J gene: TRBJ1-1
clone size: .

CDR3 protein: CASLGRAAGVGYEQYF
CDR3 DNA: TGTGCCAGCCTCGGCCGCGCGGCGGGGGTCGGCTACGAGCAGTACTTC
V gene: TRBV27
D gene: TRBD2
J gene: TRBJ2-7
clone size: .

CDR3 protein: CATSRDLGGQGYTF
CDR3 DNA: TGTGCCACCAGCAGAGATCTCGGGGGGCAGGGCTACACCTTC
V gene: TRBV15
D gene: .
J gene: TRBJ1-2
clone size: once

CDR3 protein: CASSWDSFLGTDTQYF
CDR3 DNA: TGTGCCAGCAGCTGGGACTCCTTTTTGGGGACAGATACGCAGTATTTT
V gene: TRBV7-2
D gene: .
J gene: TRBJ2-3
clone size: .

CDR3 protein: CASSVDYAGYNEQFF
CDR3 DNA: TGTGCCAGCAGCGTAGACTATGCGGGGTACAATGAGCAGTTCTTC
V gene: TRBV9
D gene: .
J gene: TRBJ2-1
clone size: .

CDR3 protein: CASSLTGDTEAFF
CDR3 DNA: TGTGCCAGCAGCCTGACAGGGGACACTGAAGCTTTCTTT
V gene: TRBV7-3
D gene: TRBD1
J gene: TRBJ1-1
clone size: .

CDR3 protein: CASSESLAGGANVLTF
CDR3 DNA: TGTGCCAGCAGTGAAAGTCTAGCGGGAGGGGCCAACGTCCTGACTTTC
V gene: TRBV2
D gene: TRBD2
J gene: TRBJ2-6
clone size: .

CDR3 protein: CASSVAGHAQYF
CDR3 DNA: TGTGCCAGCAGCGTAGCCGGACACGCGCAGTATTTT
V gene: TRBV9
D gene: .
J gene: TRBJ2-3
clone size: .

CDR3 protein: CASSIEGLARETQYF
CDR3 DNA: TGTGCCAGTAGTATAGAAGGACTAGCGAGGGAGACCCAGTACTTC
V gene: TRBV19
D gene: TRBD2
J gene: TRBJ2-5
clone size: .

CDR3 protein: CASSLSGGTYEQYF
CDR3 DNA: TGTGCCAGCAGTTTGAGCGGGGGCACCTACGAGCAGTACTTC
V gene: TRBV27
D gene: TRBD2
J gene: TRBJ2-7
clone size: .

CDR3 protein: CASSKGVQGYTDTQYF
CDR3 DNA: TGTGCCAGCAGCAAAGGAGTACAGGGCTACACAGATACGCAGTATTTT
V gene: TRBV21-1
D gene: .
J gene: TRBJ2-3
clone size: .

CDR3 protein: CASSQVFRSYNEQFF
CDR3 DNA: TGCGCCAGCAGCCAAGTGTTCCGCTCCTACAATGAGCAGTTCTTC
V gene: TRBV4-1
D gene: .
J gene: TRBJ2-1
clone size: .

CDR3 protein: CASSVGPGGTNTGELFF
CDR3 DNA: TGTGCCAGCAGCGTAGGGCCCGGGGGTACGAACACCGGGGAGCTGTTTTTT
V gene: TRBV9
D gene: .
J gene: TRBJ2-2
clone size: once

CDR3 protein: CSVGVRSSYEQYF
CDR3 DNA: TGCAGCGTTGGGGTCCGGAGCTCCTACGAGCAGTACTTC
V gene: TRBV29-1
D gene: .
J gene: TRBJ2-7
clone size: .

CDR3 protein: CASGFSGTGPFEQYF
CDR3 DNA: TGTGCCAGCGGGTTTTCCGGGACAGGGCCCTTCGAGCAGTACTTC
V gene: TRBV5-6
D gene: TRBD1
J gene: TRBJ2-7
clone size: once

CDR3 protein: CASSPRLGLAGGSQETQYF
CDR3 DNA: TGTGCCAGCAGCCCCCGCCTGGGACTAGCGGGAGGGTCCCAAGAGACCCAGTACTTC
V gene: TRBV7-9
D gene: TRBD2
J gene: TRBJ2-5
clone size: .

CDR3 protein: CASSPRGRGSNEKLFF
CDR3 DNA: TGTGCCAGCAGCCCCCGAGGGAGGGGGTCTAATGAAAAACTGTTTTTT
V gene: TRBV9
D gene: .
J gene: TRBJ1-4
clone size: .

CDR3 protein: CASSYGRNTEAFF
CDR3 DNA: TGTGCCAGCAGTTACGGGCGGAACACTGAAGCTTTCTTT
V gene: TRBV6-5
D gene: .
J gene: TRBJ1-1
clone size: .

CDR3 protein: CASSNRQVTLYGYTF
CDR3 DNA: TGTGCCAGCAGCAACAGACAGGTTACTCTCTATGGCTACACCTTC
V gene: TRBV5-5
D gene: .
J gene: TRBJ1-2
clone size: .

CDR3 protein: CASSLTGTGHYEQYF
CDR3 DNA: TGTGCCAGCAGTCTTACCGGGACAGGCCACTACGAGCAGTACTTC
V gene: TRBV6-5
D gene: TRBD1
J gene: TRBJ2-7
clone size: .

CDR3 protein: CASSLSGGARDTQYF
CDR3 DNA: TGTGCCAGCAGCTTAAGCGGGGGGGCAAGGGATACGCAGTATTTT
V gene: TRBV7-9
D gene: TRBD2
J gene: TRBJ2-3
clone size: .

CDR3 protein: CASSIRQGTYEQYF
CDR3 DNA: TGTGCCAGTAGTATAAGACAGGGCACCTACGAGCAGTACTTC
V gene: TRBV19
D gene: TRBD1
J gene: TRBJ2-7
clone size: .

CDR3 protein: CASSLTAEAFF
CDR3 DNA: TGTGCCAGCAGCTTAACGGCTGAAGCTTTCTTT
V gene: TRBV7-2
D gene: .
J gene: TRBJ1-1
clone size: .

CDR3 protein: CASRPRGTDTQYF
CDR3 DNA: TGTGCCAGCAGGCCCAGGGGGACAGATACGCAGTATTTT
V gene: TRBV6-5
D gene: TRBD1
J gene: TRBJ2-3
clone size: .

CDR3 protein: CASSEGGTANYGYTF
CDR3 DNA: TGCGCCAGCAGTGAGGGGGGGACAGCCAACTATGGCTACACCTTC
V gene: TRBV10-1
D gene: TRBD1
J gene: TRBJ1-2
clone size: few

CDR3 protein: CASSLTSAYEQYF
CDR3 DNA: TGCGCCAGCAGCCTCACTAGCGCCTACGAGCAGTACTTC
V gene: TRBV5-1
D gene: TRBD2
J gene: TRBJ2-7
clone size: .

CDR3 protein: CASSLAVAGSSGNTIYF
CDR3 DNA: TGCGCCAGCAGCCTCGCTGTGGCGGGGTCGAGTGGAAACACCATATATTTT
V gene: TRBV4-3
D gene: .
J gene: TRBJ1-3
clone size: .

CDR3 protein: CASGPQGLGAGELFF
CDR3 DNA: TGTGCCAGCGGCCCCCAGGGTCTGGGCGCCGGGGAGCTGTTTTTT
V gene: TRBV9
D gene: .
J gene: TRBJ2-2
clone size: .

CDR3 protein: CASSPRGDYGYTF
CDR3 DNA: TGCGCCAGCAGCCCGCGGGGAGACTATGGCTACACCTTC
V gene: TRBV5-1
D gene: .
J gene: TRBJ1-2
clone size: .

CDR3 protein: CSVRGGSSGANVLTF
CDR3 DNA: TGCAGCGTTCGGGGGGGGAGCTCTGGGGCCAACGTCCTGACTTTC
V gene: TRBV29-1
D gene: TRBD2
J gene: TRBJ2-6
clone size: .

CDR3 protein: CASRGRQGKQEKLFF
CDR3 DNA: TGTGCCAGCAGAGGTAGACAGGGGAAACAAGAAAAACTGTTTTTT
V gene: TRBV7-3
D gene: TRBD1
J gene: TRBJ1-4
clone size: .

CDR3 protein: CASSEPGGAYEQYF
CDR3 DNA: TGTGCCAGCAGTGAACCGGGGGGGGCCTACGAGCAGTACTTC
V gene: TRBV6-1
D gene: TRBD2
J gene: TRBJ2-7
clone size: few

CDR3 protein: CASSGGTSGGLETQYF
CDR3 DNA: TGTGCCAGCAGTGGGGGGACTAGCGGGGGTTTGGAGACCCAGTACTTC
V gene: TRBV2
D gene: TRBD2
J gene: TRBJ2-5
clone size: .

CDR3 protein: CASSLWDRDMNTEAFF
CDR3 DNA: TGTGCCAGCAGCCTCTGGGACAGGGATATGAACACTGAAGCTTTCTTT
V gene: TRBV11-2
D gene: TRBD1
J gene: TRBJ1-1
clone size: .

CDR3 protein: CASSQDGGGVYEQYF
CDR3 DNA: TGTGCCAGCAGCCAAGATGGAGGGGGCGTCTACGAGCAGTACTTC
V gene: TRBV5-4
D gene: .
J gene: TRBJ2-7
clone size: .

CDR3 protein: CASSSRDKSSGNTIYF
CDR3 DNA: TGTGCCAGCAGCTCCCGGGACAAGAGCTCTGGAAACACCATATATTTT
V gene: TRBV7-2
D gene: .
J gene: TRBJ1-3
clone size: .

CDR3 protein: CASSRLAGGPRWSGELFF
CDR3 DNA: TGTGCCAGCAGCCGACTAGCGGGGGGGCCGAGGTGGTCCGGGGAGCTGTTTTTT
V gene: TRBV27
D gene: TRBD2
J gene: TRBJ2-2
clone size: .

CDR3 protein: CASSVRTSGGETQYF
CDR3 DNA: TGTGCCAGCAGCGTAAGGACTAGCGGGGGAGAGACCCAGTACTTC
V gene: TRBV9
D gene: TRBD2
J gene: TRBJ2-5
clone size: .

CDR3 protein: CASSGPSVSGNTIYF
CDR3 DNA: TGTGCCAGCAGTGGGCCCTCAGTCTCTGGAAACACCATATATTTT
V gene: TRBV2
D gene: .
J gene: TRBJ1-3
clone size: .

CDR3 protein: CAWSVPGSTDTQYF
CDR3 DNA: TGTGCCTGGAGTGTACCAGGGAGCACAGATACGCAGTATTTT
V gene: TRBV30
D gene: .
J gene: TRBJ2-3
clone size: .

CDR3 protein: CSVANYGYTF
CDR3 DNA: TGCAGCGTTGCGAACTATGGCTACACCTTC
V gene: TRBV29-1
D gene: .
J gene: TRBJ1-2
clone size: .